This T cell receptor (beta chain) was captured in a study of blood T cell repertoires in COVID-19. Study-wide context: Acute-phase and convalescent COVID-19 samples originated in the United States, Italy and Spain. Sample material is recorded as cDNA or gDNA derived from T cells, B-cell-depleted T cells, or PBMCs.

Only in-frame clones appear in the TCRdb table, and some are missing; sequencing was by immunoSEQ multiplex PCR. The sample includes around 39,000 clones, just over 85% seen only once; the top ten take 8% to 9%. This CDR3 comprises 15 residues. The germline CDR1 and CDR2 sequences are KGHSH and LQKENI. J was trimmed by 4 bases and V by 0 bases; bases with no gene match: 5. Sequenced material: peripheral blood. The clonotype originates from a man aged 55 to 70 with active COVID-19. The chain has TRBV18 and TRBJ1-1, with 7 bases aligning to TRBD1. The CDR3 DNA sequence: TGTGCCAGCTCACCACCAGGGGGCCGTCGCACTGAAGCTTTCTTT. It codes for CASSPPGGRRTEAFF.